This is a list of T cell receptor beta chains from one sample in a study of OX40 agonist ivuxolimab in advanced cancers. Measured with immunoSEQ multiplex PCR; TCRdb has only the in-frame clones, and not every one. This table has about 79,000 clones, 84% appearing once. The sample in question was CD4+ or CD8+ T cells sorted from blood, obtained in a trial of the OX40 agonist ivuxolimab. The source is an adult with an advanced solid tumor such as melanoma, head and neck, liver or kidney cancer. CDR3s include the opening cysteine and the closing phenylalanine or tryptophan. D genes are given only for firm matches. Only some rows state a clone size, as once, few, many or a class for expanded clones.

d_gene	abundance	j_gene	v_gene	CDR3nt	CDR3aa
TRBD2	few	TRBJ2-1	TRBV7-2	TGTGCCAGCGGCCTCGGCGGGAGCTCCTACAATGAGCAGTTCTTC	CASGLGGSSYNEQFF
.	few	TRBJ1-2	TRBV5-1	TGCGCCAGCAGCTTAGGAGGGTATGGCTACACCTTC	CASSLGGYGYTF
.	.	TRBJ2-7	TRBV9	TGTGCCAGCAGCGTAGGCGGCTCGAGTCTACGAGAGCAGTACTTC	CASSVGGSSLREQYF
.	.	TRBJ2-7	TRBV7-2	TGTGCCAGCAGCTTATCCCCACAGGGCAGCTACGAGCAGTACTTC	CASSLSPQGSYEQYF
TRBD2	.	TRBJ2-7	TRBV15	TGTGCCACCAGCAGAGGGTGGACTAGCGGGAGGGCCTGGGAGCAGTACTTC	CATSRGWTSGRAWEQYF
.	.	TRBJ2-5	TRBV7-2	TGTGCCAGCAGCTTAAGACGGGCGCAAGAGACCCAGTACTTC	CASSLRRAQETQYF
.	.	TRBJ1-2	TRBV28	TGTGCCAGCAGTTATTTGGGGTATGGCTACACCTTC	CASSYLGYGYTF
.	.	TRBJ2-1	TRBV6-5	TGTGCCAGCAGTTACTCCCCAAGGGTCTCCTACAATGAGCAGTTCTTC	CASSYSPRVSYNEQFF
.	.	TRBJ2-2	TRBV7-9	TGTGCCAGCAGCTTACTTGGTCCGAACACCGGGGAGCTGTTTTTT	CASSLLGPNTGELFF
.	.	TRBJ2-3	TRBV7-6	TGTGCCAGCAGCCTACGGGACAGGGACCGGACTAGCCTCACAGATACGCAGTATTTT	CASSLRDRDRTSLTDTQYF
.	.	TRBJ2-5	TRBV7-8	TGTGCCAGCAGCTTAGCGGGGTGGGGGGAGGCCCAGTACTTC	CASSLAGWGEAQYF
.	few	TRBJ1-2	TRBV10-3	TGTGCCATCAGTGAGGGGCAGGGAGGGGGCTACACCTTC	CAISEGQGGGYTF
TRBD2	.	TRBJ2-5	TRBV2	TGTGCGAGCCAGCGGGAGTGGAAAGAGACCCAGTACTTC	CASQREWKETQYF
.	once	TRBJ2-5	TRBV6-1	TGTGCCAGCAGGGAGAGACAGAAGCAAGAGACCCAGTACTTC	CASRERQKQETQYF
.	once	TRBJ2-7	TRBV5-4	TGTGCCAGCAGCCAGGACCACAGCTACGAGCAGTACTTC	CASSQDHSYEQYF
TRBD1	once	TRBJ2-5	TRBV6-6	TGTGCCAGCATCTGGACAGGGGGCGGAGAGACCCAGTACTTC	CASIWTGGGETQYF
TRBD2	few	TRBJ2-1	TRBV14	TGTGCCAGCAGCCAACGACTAGCGGGGGTCGGGAAAACCTACAATGAGCAGTTCTTC	CASSQRLAGVGKTYNEQFF
TRBD2	.	TRBJ2-7	TRBV30	TGTGCCTGGGGGACTACCCCCGAGCAGTACTTC	CAWGTTPEQYF
TRBD2	.	TRBJ2-3	TRBV2	TGTGCCAGTGGGGAAGGTAGCGGGACCAACACAGATACGCAGTATTTT	CASGEGSGTNTDTQYF
TRBD1	.	TRBJ2-5	TRBV11-2	TGTGCCAGCAGGGAACAGGGGTGGAGGGAGACCCAGTACTTC	CASREQGWRETQYF
.	.	TRBJ1-4	TRBV5-5	TGTGCCAGCAGCTTAAGTCTGACTAATGAAAAACTGTTTTTT	CASSLSLTNEKLFF
.	.	TRBJ2-7	TRBV7-2	TGTGCCAGCAGCTTAGACGGGGACTCCTACGAGCAGTACTTC	CASSLDGDSYEQYF
TRBD2	.	TRBJ2-3	TRBV4-3	TGCGCCAGCAGCTCTAGCGGGAGGGCTGATACGCAGTATTTT	CASSSSGRADTQYF
TRBD1	.	TRBJ2-2	TRBV5-1	TGCGCCAGCAGCGGGACAGCCGGGGAGCTGTTTTTT	CASSGTAGELFF
.	.	TRBJ2-7	TRBV5-6	TGTGCCAGCAGCTTCGAGAGTTCCCTTTGGAAGCAGTACTTC	CASSFESSLWKQYF
.	.	TRBJ1-4	TRBV6-5	TGTGCCAGCAGTCGGACGGCCTTAAATGAAAAACTGTTTTTT	CASSRTALNEKLFF
.	.	TRBJ1-2	TRBV29-1	TGCAGCGTGGGAGGCTACACCTTC	CSVGGYTF
.	few	TRBJ2-2	TRBV28	TGTGCCAGCAGTTTTGCGGGGACCACCGGGGAGCTGTTTTTT	CASSFAGTTGELFF
.	.	TRBJ2-6	TRBV6-5	TGTGCCGTCTCTCGGCCTGGGGCCAACGTCCTGACTTTC	CAVSRPGANVLTF
TRBD2	.	TRBJ2-5	TRBV19	TGTGCCAGTAGTATGGGGACTACGCAGGAGACCCAGTACTTC	CASSMGTTQETQYF
.	.	TRBJ2-5	TRBV11-2	TGTGCCAGCAGCTTAACCTCCCTCATGCAAGAGACCCAGTACTTC	CASSLTSLMQETQYF
.	.	TRBJ1-4	TRBV30	TGTGCCTGGAGATCGGGACCTGGGGAAAAACTGTTTTTT	CAWRSGPGEKLFF
.	.	TRBJ2-3	TRBV5-6	TGTGCCAGCAGCCATAGCATATCGGGACTTGAATATTTT	CASSHSISGLEYF
.	few	TRBJ2-5	TRBV9	TGTGCCAGCAGCGTAGAACCGAACCAAGAGACCCAGTACTTC	CASSVEPNQETQYF
.	.	TRBJ1-1	TRBV15	TGTGCCACCAGCAGTACGTATCCGAACACTGAAGCTTTCTTT	CATSSTYPNTEAFF
TRBD2	.	TRBJ2-4	TRBV4-2	TGTGCCAGCAGCCAAGAGGCTAGCGGGCCTAAAAACATTCAGTACTTC	CASSQEASGPKNIQYF
TRBD1	.	TRBJ2-1	TRBV5-8	TGTGCCAGCAGCTTAGGGACAGGGTTCTACAATGAGCAGTTCTTC	CASSLGTGFYNEQFF
.	once	TRBJ1-2	TRBV4-3	TGCGCCAGCAGCCAAGTCCTGAACTATGGCTACACCTTC	CASSQVLNYGYTF
.	.	TRBJ1-1	TRBV7-9	TGTGCCAGCAGCTTAAACAAGGCCCACACTGAAGCTTTCTTT	CASSLNKAHTEAFF
.	.	TRBJ1-3	TRBV9	TGTGCCAGCAGCGTAGTGGCGGCTGAGGGGCTCTCTGGAAACACCATATATTTT	CASSVVAAEGLSGNTIYF
.	.	TRBJ1-2	TRBV19	TGTGCCAGTAGTCCCCTTTCCGGAGGCAGTAACTATGGCTACACCTTC	CASSPLSGGSNYGYTF